This is a list of T cell receptor beta chains from one sample in a study of T-cell memory formation after mild COVID-19. TCRdb redid the calling of the 5' RACE reads with MiXCR, one entry per CDR3 protein. The data show some 68,000 distinct CDR3 sequences, around 17% seen once. Sequencing was performed on PBMCs or a T cell subset sorted from them (not recorded which). The receptors were gathered from an adult woman who had mild COVID-19 (a few samples of this study predate the infection). Cell type and time point are not known. The CDR3 runs from the conserved cysteine through the conserved F or W.

TRBJ2-7 | TRBV3-1 | CASSEGRGSGTYEQYF
TRBJ2-1 | TRBV30 | CATREGLNNEQFF
TRBJ1-4 | TRBV24-1 | CATRNDRGCEKLFF
TRBJ2-2 | TRBV7-9 | CASSLPGNPGELFF
TRBJ2-7 | TRBV15 | CATSRDNPDEQYF
TRBJ2-3 | TRBV20-1 | CSARSPHEGTDTQYF
TRBJ2-5 | TRBV30 | CAWRTSGRQETQYF
TRBJ2-3 | TRBV6-5 | CASSYRREGTDTQYF
TRBJ2-1 | TRBV7-9 | CASSLETNEQFF
TRBJ2-1 | TRBV29-1 | CSVTPPAGSSEQFF
TRBJ2-7 | TRBV6-4 | CASRWTGSSYEQYF
TRBJ2-7 | TRBV7-6 | CASSFGGGGSYEQYF
TRBJ2-1 | TRBV5-6 | CASGELLNEQFF
TRBJ2-2 | TRBV7-6 | CATKTGAVGELFF
TRBJ1-5 | TRBV7-2 | CASSSPGGLKQPQHF
TRBJ2-7 | TRBV2 | CASSEMGGGSEQYF
TRBJ2-1 | TRBV6-1 | CASSEVEGAANEQFF
TRBJ2-1 | TRBV20-1 | CSARLAGDYNEQFF
TRBJ2-1 | TRBV11-2 | CASSSFWTGRTYNEQFF
TRBJ2-2 | TRBV7-6 | CASSIVGGPNTGELFF
TRBJ1-3 | TRBV5-1 | CASSLDRGTGNTIYF
TRBJ2-7 | TRBV7-8 | CASTPGAGNTYEQYF
TRBJ2-1 | TRBV7-8 | CASSSTSGSPYNEQFF
TRBJ2-7 | TRBV7-2 | CASSPQGYGYEQYF
TRBJ2-7 | TRBV5-1 | CASSVTGEGEQYF
TRBJ2-7 | TRBV7-2 | CASSPDPGLAGHEQYF
TRBJ2-1 | TRBV7-6 | CASSLRIQGPEQFF
TRBJ2-1 | TRBV7-9 | CASSLESGNEQFF
TRBJ1-1 | TRBV5-6 | CASSSMNTEAFF
TRBJ2-1 | TRBV12-3/TRBV12-4 | CASSLRFDGLDEQFF
TRBJ2-5 | TRBV2 | CASFPSGGAAETQYF
TRBJ1-1 | TRBV29-1 | CSVEDPSLWTEAFF
TRBJ1-2 | TRBV9 | CASSVANSRGVDGYTF
TRBJ2-1 | TRBV6-5 | CASSYLLSSYNEQFF
TRBJ2-1 | TRBV9 | CASSEPLGVGYNEQFF
TRBJ1-1 | TRBV5-1 | CASSLDRGTEAFF
TRBJ1-4 | TRBV19 | CASSPRQGNEKLFF
TRBJ2-7 | TRBV7-9 | CASREPGLAGWEQYF
TRBJ2-1 | TRBV24-1 | CATSATSGRMGQFF
TRBJ1-1 | TRBV6-5 | CASSHRWDTEAFF
TRBJ1-1 | TRBV12-3/TRBV12-4 | CASSAGFMNTEAFF
TRBJ2-1 | TRBV7-9 | CASSILPGLAEDEQFF
TRBJ2-3 | TRBV29-1 | CSVEDPGQVNTDTQYF
TRBJ1-2 | TRBV29-1 | CSVPGTGPNYGYTF
TRBJ1-1 | TRBV7-8 | CASCALTGAEAFF
TRBJ1-5 | TRBV9 | CASSATGTSNQPQHF
TRBJ2-7 | TRBV4-3 | CASSQDPGTRPDEQYF
TRBJ1-2 | TRBV5-5 | CASSLPLLGDTPNYGYTF
TRBJ2-3 | TRBV21-1 | CASSSPGPTDTQYF
TRBJ2-1 | TRBV7-8 | CASSITGASSYNEQFF
TRBJ1-4 | TRBV12-3/TRBV12-4 | CASRPGGRANEKLFF
TRBJ2-7 | TRBV29-1 | CSVEGLSGTAYEQYF